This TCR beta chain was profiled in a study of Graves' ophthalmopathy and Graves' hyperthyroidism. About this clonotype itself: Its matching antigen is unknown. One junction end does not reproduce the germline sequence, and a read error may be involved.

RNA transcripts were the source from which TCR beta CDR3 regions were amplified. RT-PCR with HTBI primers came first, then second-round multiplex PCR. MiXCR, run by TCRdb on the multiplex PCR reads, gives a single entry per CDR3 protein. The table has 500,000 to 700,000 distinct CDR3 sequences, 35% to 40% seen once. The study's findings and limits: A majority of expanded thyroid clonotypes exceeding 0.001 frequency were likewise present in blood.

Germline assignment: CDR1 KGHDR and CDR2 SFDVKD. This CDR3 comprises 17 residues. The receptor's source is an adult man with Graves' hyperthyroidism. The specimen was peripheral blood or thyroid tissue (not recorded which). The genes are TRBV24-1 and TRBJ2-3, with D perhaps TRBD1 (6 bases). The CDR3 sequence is CATSDLAPGTLTDAQYF. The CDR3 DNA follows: TGTGCCACCAGTGATTTGGCCCCGGGGACATTGACAGATGCGCAGTATTTT.